A single sample gave rise to the 5 T cell receptor beta chains below, sequenced in a study of T cells after yellow fever vaccination. A single record per CDR3 protein comes from TCRdb applying MiXCR to the 5' RACE reads. The sample has 450,000 to 600,000 distinct CDR3 sequences, around 17% seen once. Sequenced here: PBMCs, sampled about 5 days after the first yellow fever vaccination. The receptors here all came from a man younger than 30 who received the YFV17D yellow fever vaccine.

The chain employs TRBV7-8 and TRBJ1-1; D perhaps matches TRBD1 (5 bases). With 2 bases removed from V and 0 bases from J, the gap between germline ends came to 10 bases. Germline V gives CDR1 SGHVS, CDR2 FQNEAQ. The length of the CDR3 is 15 residues. The CDR3 nucleotides are TGTGCCAGCAGCTTAAGGGGCAGGGTGAACACTGAAGCTTTCTTT. It encodes CASSLRGRVNTEAFF.

The chain carries TRBV5-6 and TRBJ2-3; 8 bases fit TRBD2. V lost 2 bases, J lost 1 base, and 6 bases stayed unmatched. Germline CDR1 SGHDT, CDR2 YYEEEE. The CDR3 contains 16 residues. This CDR3 reads CASSFRAGARTDTQYF. In DNA form, the CDR3 reads TGTGCCAGCAGCTTCAGAGCGGGGGCGCGCACAGATACGCAGTATTTT.

This chain connects TRBV6-1 to TRBJ1-1, with a tentative D call TRBD1 (5 bases). This CDR3 has 14 amino acids. V lost 10 bases, J lost 3 bases, and 18 bases lay in between. The germline V gene encodes CDR1 MNHNS and CDR2 SASEGT. This CDR3 is CATQGWSPDTEAFF. The CDR3 region has the DNA TGTGCCACTCAGGGATGGAGCCCTGACACTGAAGCTTTCTTT.

This clonotype was picked up many times. The V and J genes are TRBV5-1 and TRBJ2-7; D remains ambiguous. Per germline, CDR1 SGHRS and CDR2 YFSETQ. Trimming took off 3 bases at V and 5 bases at J, with 18 bases between the two ends. The CDR3 has 15 amino acids. CDR3 in amino acids: CASSYVSGPGNEQYV. As DNA, the CDR3 is TGCGCCAGCAGCTATGTATCCGGGCCTGGGAACGAGCAGTACGTC.

DNA of the CDR3: TGTGCCAGCAGCTTAGAACACAACAACGTCCTGACTTTC. This sequence encodes CASSLEHNNVLTF. The J gene is TRBJ2-6, the V gene TRBV7-6; unclear D gene. From germline, CDR1 is SGHVS and CDR2 FNYEAQ. V lost 1 base, J lost 9 bases, and 7 bases lay in between. The CDR3 totals 13 residues. The full variable domain, its missing parts supplied by reference TRBV7-6 and TRBJ2-6, is GAGVSQSPRYKVTKRGQDVALRCDPISGHVSLYWYRQALGQGPEFLTYFNYEAQQDKSGLPNDRFSAERPEGSISTLTIQRTEQRDSAMYRCASSLEHNNVLTFGAGSRLTVL.